A selection of T cell receptor beta chains follows, all from one sample in a study of tumor-infiltrating lymphocytes in primary liver carcinoma. TCRdb analysed the multiplex PCR reads with MiXCR anew, one entry per CDR3 protein. The sample holds 48,000 or so distinct CDR3 sequences, about 73% seen once. Sequencing was carried out using liver tumor tissue from sampling region 3. Receptors originate from a man in his forties with primary liver carcinoma and hepatitis B virus infection. The conserved cysteine and the conserved F or W are not part of the CDR3 here. Each record gives: V gene, clone size, J gene, CDR3 protein. The listing skips clone size in some rows; elsewhere it reads once, few, many or a size class.

>TRBV5-1|many|TRBJ2-7
ASSPQGGAGNYEQY
>TRBV10-3|.|TRBJ1-1
AISDTLGVRERTF
>TRBV6-5|.|TRBJ2-7
ASSRASGYGQY
>TRBV28|few|TRBJ1-1
ASSFGTGSTDAF
>TRBV10-3|.|TRBJ2-7
TISERGKEDEQY
>TRBV5-1|.|TRBJ1-1
ASRSGVNTEAF
>TRBV5-1|once|TRBJ2-2
VSSLGFGTSTGELF
>TRBV30|.|TRBJ2-6
AWSNSGLSLANVLT
>TRBV13|medium-sized|TRBJ2-3
ASSLGQGTDTQY
>TRBV10-3|.|TRBJ2-3
AISRRILAGWGTDTHY
>TRBV7-9|.|TRBJ2-7
ASSPFSSYEQY
>TRBV2|many|TRBJ2-3
ASSAGPNTQY
>TRBV24-1|many|TRBJ2-4
ATSDPRGDKNIQY
>TRBV29-1|medium-sized|TRBJ2-3
SVELRDRGVADTQY
>TRBV6-2/TRBV6-3|many|TRBJ2-1
ASSSEGGYNEQF
>TRBV10-3|.|TRBJ2-5
AIRWVETQY
>TRBV11-2|many|TRBJ2-5
ASSFSGEETQY
>TRBV28|.|TRBJ2-6
ASKELDVARAKVLT
>TRBV5-8|.|TRBJ2-5
ASNRMTGVGETQY
>TRBV12-3/TRBV12-4|.|TRBJ2-7
ASNTENGAYEQY
>TRBV24-1|many|TRBJ2-1
ATSDLGQFGNEQF
>TRBV28|.|TRBJ2-3
TSRHSNTGTGGLDTLY
>TRBV11-1|few|TRBJ2-2
ASRLLTGGELF
>TRBV5-5|once|TRBJ2-3
ASSSSAGTDTQY
>TRBV4-2|once|TRBJ2-1
PSSQDFVPSLNNELF
>TRBV5-6|.|TRBJ1-6
ASGPGRYYNSPLH
>TRBV11-1|.|TRBJ2-1
ASSLGLAGEFDNEQF
>TRBV12-3/TRBV12-4|many|TRBJ1-6
ASTLGPVTESPLH
>TRBV20-1|many|TRBJ2-1
SARDMAINEQF
>TRBV7-9|many|TRBJ2-3
ASSFTGGRGSSTDTQY
>TRBV6-5|.|TRBJ2-1
ASSPPTPRQGYNEQF
>TRBV6-1|many|TRBJ2-2
ASSPLGGSTGELF
>TRBV12-3/TRBV12-4|many|TRBJ2-7
ASSLTGGGEQY
>TRBV29-1|once|TRBJ2-7
RVSDPSENEQY
>TRBV12-3/TRBV12-4|.|TRBJ2-7
ASSATGDCERY
>TRBV5-8|.|TRBJ1-2
ASSSTLRYSNYGYT
>TRBV6-1|many|TRBJ2-7
ASSLAWGDSSYEQY
>TRBV6-5|.|TRBJ1-2
ASRDRVKYGYT
>TRBV29-1|.|TRBJ2-7
SVDGYGSYEQY
>TRBV5-4|.|TRBJ1-3
VSSLTGNTVY
>TRBV9|.|TRBJ2-2
ASSPSPGELF
>TRBV6-5|.|TRBJ1-2
ASSYSPPSNYGYT
>TRBV4-1|few|TRBJ2-4
ASSQIPGTSVAKNIQY